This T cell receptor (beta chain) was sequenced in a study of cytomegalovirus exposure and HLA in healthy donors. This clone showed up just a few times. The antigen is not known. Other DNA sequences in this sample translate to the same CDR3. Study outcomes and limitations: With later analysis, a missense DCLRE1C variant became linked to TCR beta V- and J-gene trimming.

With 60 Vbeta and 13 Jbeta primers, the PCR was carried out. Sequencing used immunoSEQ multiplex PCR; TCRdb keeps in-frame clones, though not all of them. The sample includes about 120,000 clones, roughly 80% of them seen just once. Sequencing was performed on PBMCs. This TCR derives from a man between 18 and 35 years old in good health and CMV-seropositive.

For the CDR3, the DNA is TGTGCCAGCAGCTTGACAGGGTCCTACAATGAGCAGTTCTTC. Translation: CASSLTGSYNEQFF. The chain has TRBV7-6 and TRBJ2-1; 7 nucleotides line up with TRBD1. This CDR3 spans 14 amino acids. V dropped 3 bases and J dropped 1; count of bases not matched to a gene: 0. Germline assignment: CDR1 SGHVS and CDR2 FNYEAQ.